This T cell receptor (beta chain) was captured by sequencing in a study of blood T cell repertoires in COVID-19. This table comes from immunoSEQ multiplex PCR, and its TCRdb copy is limited to in-frame clones, with some not included. Here the sample spans 340,000 or so clones, 80% to 90% being singletons. V dropped 5 bases and J dropped 2; count of bases not matched to a gene: 12. This CDR3 comprises 16 residues. Germline CDR1 PRHDT, CDR2 FYEKMQ (reference sequence). The age range of participants was about 18 to 89 years, with residence in about 25 US areas. The chain uses TRBV13 and TRBJ2-7; 7 bases are shared with TRBD1. The sequence was obtained from a woman in her thirties or forties with acute COVID-19. Sequenced: PBMCs or T cells enriched from blood (not recorded which). The CDR3, as DNA: TGTGCCAGCAGCCCCTCAGTCGGGACAGATCCCTACGAGCAGTACTTC. Amino acid sequence: CASSPSVGTDPYEQYF.